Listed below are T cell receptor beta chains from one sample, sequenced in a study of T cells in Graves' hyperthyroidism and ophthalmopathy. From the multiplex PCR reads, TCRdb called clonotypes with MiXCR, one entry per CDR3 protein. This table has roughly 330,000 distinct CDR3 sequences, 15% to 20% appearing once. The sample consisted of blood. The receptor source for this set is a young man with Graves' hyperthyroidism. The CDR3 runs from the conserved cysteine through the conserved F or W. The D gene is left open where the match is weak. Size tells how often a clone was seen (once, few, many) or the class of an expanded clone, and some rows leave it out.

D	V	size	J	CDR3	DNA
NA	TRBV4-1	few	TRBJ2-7	CASSQDVSVGYEQYF	TGCGCCAGCAGCCAAGATGTTAGCGTTGGGTACGAGCAGTACTTC
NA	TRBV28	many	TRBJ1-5	CASSTRRDSGQPQHF	TGTGCCAGCAGTACCCGGAGGGACTCTGGGCAGCCCCAGCATTTT
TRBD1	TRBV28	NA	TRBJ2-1	CASRPVQGASCNEQFF	TGTGCCAGCAGGCCGGTCCAGGGGGCCTCCTGCAATGAGCAGTTCTTC
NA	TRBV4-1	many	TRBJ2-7	CASSQGSGMFYEQYF	TGCGCCAGCAGCCAAGGCTCCGGGATGTTCTACGAGCAGTACTTC
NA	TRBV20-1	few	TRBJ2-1	CSARLGLSSYNEQFF	TGCAGTGCTAGACTCGGCCTAAGCTCCTACAATGAGCAGTTCTTC
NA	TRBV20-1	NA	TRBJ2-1	CSARPPPEWNRSEQFF	TGCAGTGCTAGACCCCCCCCGGAGTGGAATAGGAGTGAGCAGTTCTTC
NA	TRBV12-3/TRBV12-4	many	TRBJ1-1	CASSHLSGMNTEAFF	TGTGCCAGCAGCCACCTGAGTGGGATGAACACTGAAGCTTTCTTT
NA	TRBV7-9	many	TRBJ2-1	CASSLMQSAYNEQFF	TGTGCCAGCAGCTTAATGCAGAGTGCCTACAATGAGCAGTTCTTC
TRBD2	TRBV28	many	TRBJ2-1	CASSQRLAGVYYNEQFF	TGTGCCAGCAGCCAACGACTAGCGGGAGTGTACTACAATGAGCAGTTCTTC
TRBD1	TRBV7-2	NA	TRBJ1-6	CASSLGTGLSSYNSPLHF	TGTGCCAGCAGCTTAGGGACAGGGCTAAGCTCCTATAATTCACCCCTCCACTTT
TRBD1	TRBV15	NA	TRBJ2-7	CATSEKTGSYEQYF	TGTGCCACCAGCGAGAAGACAGGGTCCTACGAGCAGTACTTC
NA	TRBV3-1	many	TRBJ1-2	CASSQGDARVYGYTF	TGTGCCAGCAGCCAGGGGGACGCCAGGGTCTATGGCTACACCTTC
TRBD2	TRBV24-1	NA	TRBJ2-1	CASGLGGPNEQFF	TGTGCCTCGGGACTAGGAGGTCCCAATGAGCAGTTCTTC
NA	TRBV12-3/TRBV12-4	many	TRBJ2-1	CASRGSSPYNEQFF	TGTGCCAGCAGAGGTAGCAGTCCCTACAATGAGCAGTTCTTC
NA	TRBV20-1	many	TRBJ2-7	CSAAAAASYEQYF	TGCAGTGCTGCTGCGGCAGCCTCCTACGAGCAGTACTTC
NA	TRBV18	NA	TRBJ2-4	CASSQFENIQYF	TGTGCCAGCTCACAATTTGAAAACATTCAGTACTTC
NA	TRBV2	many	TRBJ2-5	CASTPGGGDQETQYF	TGTGCCAGTACTCCAGGGGGAGGGGACCAAGAGACCCAGTACTTC
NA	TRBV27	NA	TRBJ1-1	CASSLGPDTEAFF	TGTGCCAGCAGTTTGGGTCCTGACACTGAAGCTTTCTTT
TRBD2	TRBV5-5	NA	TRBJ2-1	CASTTGTSRGNEQFF	TGTGCCAGCACCACCGGGACTAGTAGGGGCAATGAGCAGTTCTTC
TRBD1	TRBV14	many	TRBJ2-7	CASSQEWTGQQYF	TGTGCCAGCAGCCAAGAGTGGACAGGTCAGCAGTACTTC
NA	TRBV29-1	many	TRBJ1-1	CSVRTDLQNTEAFF	TGCAGCGTGCGGACAGACCTACAGAACACTGAAGCTTTCTTT
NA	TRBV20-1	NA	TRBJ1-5	CSARRSDRFNQPQHF	TGCAGTGCCAGGAGATCAGACAGGTTCAATCAGCCCCAGCATTTT
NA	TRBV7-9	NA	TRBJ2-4	CASSSRDTQNIQYF	TGTGCCAGCAGCTCGCGGGACACACAAAACATTCAGTACTTC
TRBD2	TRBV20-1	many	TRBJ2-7	CSARAGTRYEQYF	TGCAGTGCTAGGGCCGGGACTAGGTACGAGCAGTACTTC
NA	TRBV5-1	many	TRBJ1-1	CASSPDGLNTEAFF	TGCGCCAGCAGCCCGGACGGTTTGAACACTGAAGCTTTCTTT
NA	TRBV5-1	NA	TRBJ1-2	CASSLEGRGYGYAF	TGCGCCAGCAGCTTGGAAGGGAGGGGCTATGGCTACGCCTTC
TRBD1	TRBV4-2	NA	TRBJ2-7	CASSQPDRVYEQYF	TGTGCCAGCAGCCAACCGGACAGGGTCTACGAGCAGTACTTC
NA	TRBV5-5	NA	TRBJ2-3	CASTTFDADTQYF	TGTGCCAGCACCACCTTCGACGCAGATACGCAGTATTTT
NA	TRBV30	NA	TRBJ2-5	CAWSVPGVQETQYF	TGTGCCTGGAGTGTACCGGGTGTGCAAGAGACCCAGTACTTC
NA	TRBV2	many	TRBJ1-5	CASRTVINQPQHF	TGTGCCAGCCGGACAGTTATCAATCAGCCCCAGCATTTT
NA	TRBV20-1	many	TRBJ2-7	CSAKWGRYEQYF	TGCAGTGCTAAGTGGGGGAGGTACGAGCAGTACTTC
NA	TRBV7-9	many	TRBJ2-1	CASSEPATYNEQFF	TGTGCCAGCAGCGAGCCAGCGACTTACAATGAGCAGTTCTTC
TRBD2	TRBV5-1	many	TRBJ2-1	CASRRAGGPGEQFF	TGCGCCAGCAGAAGAGCGGGAGGGCCTGGCGAGCAGTTCTTC
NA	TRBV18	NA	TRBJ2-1	CASSPGWTDYNEQFF	TGTGCCAGCTCACCGGGGTGGACGGATTACAATGAGCAGTTCTTC
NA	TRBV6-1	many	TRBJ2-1	CASREGPTSSYNEQFF	TGTGCCAGCAGGGAGGGACCCACGAGCTCCTACAATGAGCAGTTCTTC
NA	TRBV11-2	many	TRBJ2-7	CASSLASHVEQYF	TGTGCCAGCAGCTTAGCTTCTCACGTCGAGCAGTACTTC
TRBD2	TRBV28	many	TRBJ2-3	CASSSRLAGDLADTQYF	TGTGCCAGCAGCTCGAGACTAGCGGGAGATCTCGCAGATACGCAGTATTTT
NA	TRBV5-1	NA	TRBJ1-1	CASSSRRDTEAFF	TGCGCCAGTAGCTCTCGACGGGACACCGAAGCTTTCTTT
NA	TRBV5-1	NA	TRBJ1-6	CASSVRAVGSPLHF	TGCGCCAGCAGTGTCCGCGCGGTGGGGTCACCCCTCCACTTT
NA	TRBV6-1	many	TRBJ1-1	CASGSGPGTEAFF	TGTGCTTCCGGGTCTGGTCCCGGCACTGAAGCTTTCTTT
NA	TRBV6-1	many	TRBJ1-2	CASRSGHPSGGYTF	TGTGCCAGCCGTTCCGGACACCCTAGCGGTGGCTACACCTTC
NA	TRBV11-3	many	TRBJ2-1	CASSFAVGRRAGQFF	TGTGCCAGCAGCTTTGCCGTTGGTCGAAGGGCCGGGCAGTTCTTC
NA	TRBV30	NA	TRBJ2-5	CAWMRPGVETQYF	TGTGCCTGGATGCGTCCGGGCGTGGAGACCCAGTACTTC
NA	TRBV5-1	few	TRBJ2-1	CASSADWGEQFF	TGCGCCAGCAGCGCGGATTGGGGGGAGCAGTTCTTC
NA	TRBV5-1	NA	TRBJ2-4	CASSVSGTFSNIQYF	TGCGCCAGCAGCGTATCCGGGACATTCAGTAACATTCAGTACTTC
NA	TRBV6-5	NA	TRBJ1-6	CASSYPLLLGAYNSPLHF	TGTGCCAGCAGTTACCCACTCCTTTTGGGCGCCTATAATTCACCCCTCCACTTT
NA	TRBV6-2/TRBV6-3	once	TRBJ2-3	CASSYVRLGSDTQYF	TGTGCCAGCAGTTACGTAAGGCTGGGGTCCGATACGCAGTATTTT
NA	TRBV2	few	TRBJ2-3	CASSAGQDTQYF	TGTGCCAGCAGTGCCGGGCAAGATACGCAGTATTTT
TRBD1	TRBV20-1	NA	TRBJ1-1	CSAPGQVNTEAFF	TGCAGTGCGCCGGGACAGGTGAACACTGAAGCTTTCTTT
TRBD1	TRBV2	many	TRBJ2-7	CASSPRDRQYF	TGTGCCAGCAGTCCCCGGGACAGACAGTACTTC
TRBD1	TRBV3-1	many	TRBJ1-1	CASSQEGTGDTEAFF	TGTGCCAGCAGCCAAGAGGGGACAGGGGACACTGAAGCTTTCTTT
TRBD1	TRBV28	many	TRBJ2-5	CASSLRQGGAQETQYF	TGTGCCAGCAGTCTACGACAGGGTGGAGCCCAAGAGACCCAGTACTTC